A selection of T cell receptor beta chains follows, all from one sample in a study of identical twins. TCRdb fed the 5' RACE reads into MiXCR, producing one record per CDR3 protein. This table holds around 290,000 distinct CDR3 sequences, roughly 9% found once. These data were also filed under a second study, of yellow fever vaccine responses in identical twins.

The sequenced sample was CD8+ T cells sorted from blood. These receptors came from a young woman in good health. The CDR3 runs from the conserved cysteine through the conserved F or W. A D gene is named only where the DNA matches it firmly. Clone size is not always given. Where it is, it says once, few, many or a class for expanded clones.

cdr3_nt cdr3_aa d_call j_call v_call clone_size cdr3_length
TGTGCCAGCACCCGCGAGGACCGGACAGATACGCAGTATTTT CASTREDRTDTQYF - TRBJ2-3 TRBV7-8 once 14
TGCAGCGTTCAACACGGAATCAATGAGCAGTTCTTC CSVQHGINEQFF - TRBJ2-1 TRBV29-1 many 12
TGTGCCAGCACCCTAGGGACAAGCTCCTACAATGAGCAGTTCTTC CASTLGTSSYNEQFF - TRBJ2-1 TRBV27 many 15
TGTGCCAGCAGCCAAGTTGGGACAGCTAACCAAGAGACCCAGTACTTC CASSQVGTANQETQYF TRBD1 TRBJ2-5 TRBV14 few 16
TGTGCCTGGAGTTCGTCCGAGCTCACAGATACGCAGTATTTT CAWSSSELTDTQYF - TRBJ2-3 TRBV30 few 14
TGTGCCAGCAGCAAAGTCCCGCGGACAGGGTCCCCCTCTGGGGCCAACGTCCTGACTTTC CASSKVPRTGSPSGANVLTF - TRBJ2-6 TRBV21-1 - 20
TGTGCCAGCAGTTACCCTCCGCCTTACGAGCAGTACTTC CASSYPPPYEQYF - TRBJ2-7 TRBV6-2/TRBV6-3 many 13
TGTGCCAGCAGTTTATTTAGCAATCAGCCCCAGCATTTT CASSLFSNQPQHF - TRBJ1-5 TRBV27 few 13
TGCGCCAGCAGCTTGGATATTGGAACATTGAACACTGAAGCTTTCTTT CASSLDIGTLNTEAFF - TRBJ1-1 TRBV5-1 - 16
TGTGCCAGCAGCCGAGGGACTAGCAATGAGCAGTTCTTC CASSRGTSNEQFF TRBD2 TRBJ2-1 TRBV11-2 - 13
TGTGCCAGCAGTTTTGGGCAGGGGTACGAGCAGTACTTC CASSFGQGYEQYF - TRBJ2-7 TRBV7-9 many 13
TGTGCCAGCAGTTTAGGCGGGGGTATTACAGATACGCAGTATTTT CASSLGGGITDTQYF TRBD2 TRBJ2-3 TRBV28 many 15
TGTGCCAGCAGCAACCGGGACTACTACCTCTACGAGCAGTACTTC CASSNRDYYLYEQYF - TRBJ2-7 TRBV21-1 few 15
TGTGCCAGCAGCCCTCAACTCAGCGGCCCTTATTTTGATACGCAGTATTTT CASSPQLSGPYFDTQYF - TRBJ2-3 TRBV7-8 few 17
TGCGCCAGCAGCCAAGATACGGCGGTGAACACTGAAGCTTTCTTT CASSQDTAVNTEAFF - TRBJ1-1 TRBV4-3 - 15
TGTGCCAGCAGTTACTACGACGAACTAGCGGAGGGGGTATGGGACACCGGGGAGCTGTTTTTT CASSYYDELAEGVWDTGELFF TRBD2 TRBJ2-2 TRBV6-2/TRBV6-3 - 21
TGTGCCAGCAGCGTAGGATTCGGAGTGGCCGAGCAGTACTTC CASSVGFGVAEQYF - TRBJ2-7 TRBV9 - 14
TGTGCCAGCAGCTGGGGACTAGCGGGGGTCACAGATACGCAGTATTTT CASSWGLAGVTDTQYF TRBD2 TRBJ2-3 TRBV5-6 - 16
TGTGCCAGCAATACACCCGGACTAGCGGGAGCCAATGAGCAGTTCTTC CASNTPGLAGANEQFF TRBD2 TRBJ2-1 TRBV27 - 16
TGTGCCAGCAGTGACCCCGGGACCGCTGACACCGGGGAGCTGTTTTTT CASSDPGTADTGELFF - TRBJ2-2 TRBV12-3/TRBV12-4 many 16
TGTGCCAGCAGCATACAGAGTGACTCTGGGGCCAACGTCCTGACTTTC CASSIQSDSGANVLTF - TRBJ2-6 TRBV9 few 16
TGTGCCAGCAGTCCACGGACAGGGAACACTGAAGCTTTCTTT CASSPRTGNTEAFF TRBD1 TRBJ1-1 TRBV28 many 14
TGTGCCAGCAGCACCCAGCGGGAGCGGTCAGAGACCCAGTACTTC CASSTQRERSETQYF TRBD2 TRBJ2-5 TRBV7-9 few 15
TGCGCCAGCAGTCAAACCCTACTAGCGGCCTACAATGAGCAGTTCTTC CASSQTLLAAYNEQFF TRBD2 TRBJ2-1 TRBV23-1 - 16
TGTGCCAGCAGCCCTTCGCTAGCGGGAGGAGTAGATACGCAGTATTTT CASSPSLAGGVDTQYF TRBD2 TRBJ2-3 TRBV5-4 - 16